The following is a TCR beta chain sequence with its context. Antigen: not known. These data come from a study of CXCR3-negative and CXCR3-positive naive CD8 T cells. Study at large: The dataset comprises 120 million to 150 million TRB reads in total, with about 1.5 +/- 0.3 million reads per library.

Germline loops: CDR1 SGHVS, CDR2 FNYEAQ. The CDR3 is 14 amino acids. The sorter processed each CD8+ T cell subset in triplicate at about 320,000 cells apiece. Findings and limits, study-wide: Memory CD8+ T cell repertoires were far less diverse than both naive subsets. The TRBV-TRBJ usage of naive CXCR3-negative and CXCR3-positive cells was similar, but that of memory cells differed.

With UMI labels, 5' RACE was used to prepare the TRB cDNA libraries. With the 5' RACE reads reprocessed, TCRdb shows one record per CDR3 protein and no DNA. The listing contains approximately 58,000 distinct CDR3 sequences. This rearrangement joins TRBV7-6 to TRBJ2-5; TCRdb selects TRBD2, and the lack of DNA leaves this call unchecked. The receptor was derived from a human donor in good health. Some clones in this sample may be carry-over from other donors' samples. Specimen: naive CXCR3- CD8+ T cells from blood. Subset defined: CD45RO-CCR7+CD27+CD95- naive CD8+ T cells lacking CXCR3 (TNR3-). CDR3 sequence reads: CASSLVRRGETQYF.